The T cell receptor (beta chain) under discussion was sequenced for a study of T-cell reconstitution after alpha-beta-depleted transplantation in children listed by TCRdb under 2016. About the investigation overall: Using TCR repertoire profiling, the study quantitatively followed how T-cell immune reconstitution unfolded in children after TCRalphabeta/CD19-depleted allogeneic hematopoietic cell transplantation.

The library was generated by PCR. This sample was sequenced with an Illumina HiSeq 2500. Molecular barcoding was employed in the preparation of TCR libraries, with unique molecular identifiers being used to normalize TCRbeta repertoire quantification. TCRdb trimmed public reads at Q25 via fastp, called clones via MiXCR and kept in-frame beta chains. Under each unique CDR3 protein, matching rows form one entry showing the most common genes and DNA. The sample yields around 250,000 distinct CDR3 sequences; 9.9% were counted once. The ten largest clones add up to over 9% of the sample. This clonotype was found many times. Its antigen is currently not known. The record has no base qualities; no much larger clone is one base away. The receptor was derived from a human donor who donated a stem cell graft to a child with SCID. The material was PBMCs from the stem cell graft donor, obtained from the stem cell graft.

The DNA is TGTGCCAGCAGCTCCTCAGAGCGAACCATATATTTT. Its protein product is CASSSSERTIYF. The chain joins TRBV13 to TRBJ1-3; the D gene is unclear. For CDR1 and CDR2, the germline V gene (reference sequence) lists PRHDT and FYEKMQ. The V and J ends are trimmed by 4 bases and 10 bases, leaving 11 bases between them. There are 12 amino acids in the CDR3, from cysteine to phenylalanine inclusive. Just the 36-base CDR3 DNA is kept, in frame starting at base 1.